This T cell receptor (beta chain) was profiled in a study of regulatory T cells in long-lasting Graves disease. Libraries of TCR beta came from iRepertoire HTBI primers plus Arm-PCR of CDR3 regions. In TCRdb, the multiplex PCR reads were re-called with MiXCR into one record per CDR3 protein. Of around 450,000 distinct CDR3 sequences in the sample, about 15% were seen once. This clonotype was picked up a small number of times. Time point of the sample: newly diagnosed GD, antithyroid drugs for less than 3 months. From RNA extracted from PBMCs, the TCR library was made. V shed 4 bases and J 4 bases; nucleotides not matched to a gene: 7. The germline CDR1 and CDR2 sequences are GTSNPN and SVGIG (reference sequence). This CDR3 spans 14 amino acids. These data are also associated with another study on T cells in Graves' hyperthyroidism and ophthalmopathy.

This sequence was found in a woman between 40 and 55 years old with Graves disease. The sequencing used peripheral blood mononuclear cells (PBMCs), collected at new diagnosis, from a patient treated with antithyroid drugs. The J gene is TRBJ2-1, the V gene TRBV30; 7 positions agree with TRBD1. CDR3 in DNA: TGTGCCTGGACCGACAGGGAACCGTACAATGAGCAGTTCTTC. Amino acid sequence: CAWTDREPYNEQFF.